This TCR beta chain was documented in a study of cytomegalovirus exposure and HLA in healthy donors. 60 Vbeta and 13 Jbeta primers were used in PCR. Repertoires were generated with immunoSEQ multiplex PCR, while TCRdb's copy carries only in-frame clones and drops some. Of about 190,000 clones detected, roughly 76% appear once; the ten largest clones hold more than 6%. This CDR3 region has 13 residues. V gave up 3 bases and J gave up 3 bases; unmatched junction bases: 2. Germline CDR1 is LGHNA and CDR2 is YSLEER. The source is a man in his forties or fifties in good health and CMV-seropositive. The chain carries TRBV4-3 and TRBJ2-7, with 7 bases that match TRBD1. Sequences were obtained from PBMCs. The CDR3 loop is CASSQGQHYEQYF. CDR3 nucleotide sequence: TGCGCCAGCAGCCAGGGACAGCACTACGAGCAGTACTTC.